This is a list of T cell receptor beta chains from one sample in a study of T cell repertoires in cytomegalovirus infection. TCRdb re-derived calls from the reads in MiXCR, one entry per CDR3 protein. The data hold 740,000 or so distinct CDR3 sequences, with 35% to 40% observed a single time. Sequencing was carried out using PBMCs. The receptor set was obtained from a human donor in good health (CMV status not recorded). Some clones in this sample may be carry-over from other donors' samples. Each CDR3 is given with its conserved first and last residue. A D gene is named only where the DNA matches it firmly. Some rows mark clone size as missing; the rest say once, few, many or name a class of expanded clone.

TRBV27	-	TRBJ2-7	-	CASSSSLEQTIYEQYF	TGTGCCAGCAGTTCCTCACTGGAACAGACCATCTACGAGCAGTACTTC
TRBV7-8	-	TRBJ1-2	-	CASSLSPSPDYGYTF	TGTGCCAGCAGCTTAAGTCCCAGCCCGGACTATGGCTACACCTTC
TRBV28	few	TRBJ2-7	TRBD1	CAANRGSTYEQYF	TGTGCCGCCAACAGGGGCAGCACCTACGAGCAGTACTTC
TRBV7-9	-	TRBJ2-5	TRBD2	CASSFTGGPQETQYF	TGTGCCAGCAGTTTTACGGGAGGCCCGCAGGAGACCCAGTACTTC
TRBV7-2	-	TRBJ1-1	-	CASSAPARMNTEHFF	TGTGCCAGCAGCGCCCCGGCGCGGATGAACACTGAACATTTCTTT
TRBV20-1	-	TRBJ1-2	-	CSASVGGGRGYTF	TGCAGTGCTAGTGTTGGCGGGGGGCGTGGCTACACCTTC
TRBV7-2	few	TRBJ1-1	-	CASSLVSRGRTEAFF	TGTGCCAGCAGCTTAGTCTCGAGAGGTAGGACTGAAGCTTTCTTT
TRBV5-3	-	TRBJ2-1	-	CASREGGSSYNEQFF	TGTGCCAGCAGGGAGGGGGGGAGCTCCTACAATGAGCAGTTCTTC
TRBV28	-	TRBJ2-7	-	CASSPSEGWKQYF	TGTGCCAGCAGCCCGTCCGAGGGGTGGAAGCAGTACTTC
TRBV2	-	TRBJ2-5	-	CASSEAEPTQYF	TGTGCCAGCAGTGAAGCCGAGCCGACCCAGTACTTC
TRBV19	-	TRBJ1-6	-	CASSIAGMESPLHF	TGTGCCAGTAGTATTGCCGGGATGGAATCACCCCTCCACTTT
TRBV5-5	-	TRBJ2-7	-	CASSLEGVIPFEQYF	TGTGCCAGCAGCTTAGAGGGGGTTATTCCTTTCGAGCAGTACTTC
TRBV13	-	TRBJ1-2	-	CASSLPEGGRYGYTF	TGTGCCAGCAGCCTACCTGAAGGTGGTCGCTATGGCTACACCTTC
TRBV15	few	TRBJ2-1	TRBD2	CATSRDGSGGPPNEQFF	TGTGCCACCAGCAGAGATGGTTCGGGAGGACCGCCTAATGAGCAGTTCTTC
TRBV12-3/TRBV12-4	-	TRBJ1-6	TRBD1	CASSYSDREDPPLHF	TGTGCCAGCAGTTATTCGGACAGGGAAGACCCGCCCCTCCACTTT
TRBV28	-	TRBJ2-4	-	CASSSYRDLAKNIQYF	TGTGCCAGCAGTTCATACAGGGACCTAGCCAAAAACATTCAGTACTTC
TRBV7-9	few	TRBJ2-2	-	CASSPYRTGELFF	TGTGCCAGCAGCCCCTACCGTACCGGGGAGCTGTTTTTT
TRBV15	-	TRBJ1-2	-	CATSRESTPTF	TGTGCCACCAGCAGGGAATCGACCCCGACCTTC
TRBV7-9	-	TRBJ1-1	TRBD1	CASSADRGSDTEAFF	TGTGCCAGCAGCGCAGACAGGGGTTCTGACACTGAAGCTTTCTTT
TRBV24-1	-	TRBJ1-1	-	CATSAGFGDTEAFF	TGTGCCACCAGTGCCGGGTTTGGGGACACTGAAGCTTTCTTT
TRBV20-1	-	TRBJ2-1	-	CSASGMARRINEQFF	TGCAGTGCTAGCGGGATGGCTAGACGGATCAATGAGCAGTTCTTC
TRBV7-9	-	TRBJ2-5	-	CASSLSHRPFQETQYF	TGTGCCAGCAGCTTAAGTCACCGACCTTTTCAAGAGACCCAGTACTTC
TRBV12-3/TRBV12-4	-	TRBJ2-7	TRBD2	CASSFAGGFYEQYF	TGTGCCAGCAGTTTTGCGGGAGGCTTCTACGAGCAGTACTTC
TRBV7-2	-	TRBJ2-2	-	CASSSVGVNTGELFF	TGTGCCAGCAGCTCCGTGGGTGTGAACACCGGGGAGCTGTTTTTT
TRBV9	few	TRBJ1-6	TRBD1	CASSVVPGTGGQGSPLHF	TGTGCCAGCAGCGTAGTTCCCGGGACAGGGGGCCAGGGTTCACCCCTCCACTTT
TRBV2	-	TRBJ1-1	-	CASSAWAGYTEAFF	TGTGCCAGCAGTGCTTGGGCAGGGTACACTGAAGCTTTCTTT
TRBV11-2	-	TRBJ1-2	-	CASSLGNGNYGYTF	TGTGCCAGCAGCTTAGGTAACGGGAACTATGGCTACACCTTC
TRBV28	-	TRBJ2-1	TRBD2	CATASGSSEQFF	TGTGCCACCGCTAGCGGGAGTTCTGAGCAGTTCTTC
TRBV7-6	few	TRBJ2-7	-	CASSLRGDPTEQYF	TGTGCCAGCAGCTTAAGAGGGGACCCTACCGAGCAGTACTTC
TRBV7-2	few	TRBJ2-2	TRBD2	CASSLAFRAGVAGELFF	TGTGCCAGCAGCTTAGCGTTTCGAGCGGGAGTGGCCGGGGAGCTGTTTTTT
TRBV19	-	TRBJ1-1	-	CASSIEWNTEAFF	TGTGCCAGTAGTATCGAGTGGAACACTGAAGCTTTCTTT
TRBV19	-	TRBJ2-2	-	CASSIQGGAGELFF	TGTGCCAGTAGTATACAGGGAGGAGCCGGGGAGCTGTTTTTT
TRBV7-3	-	TRBJ2-5	TRBD1	CASSLGHQMRQGQETQYF	TGTGCCAGCAGCTTAGGGCACCAGATGAGACAGGGCCAAGAGACCCAGTACTTC
TRBV28	few	TRBJ1-2	TRBD1	CASRAGTGDYGYTF	TGTGCCAGCAGGGCCGGGACAGGGGACTATGGCTACACCTTC
TRBV28	few	TRBJ2-7	-	CASSSVGRGLGEQYF	TGTGCCAGCAGTTCAGTAGGCAGGGGCCTAGGCGAGCAGTACTTC
TRBV28	few	TRBJ2-6	-	CAVTGAGSGANVLTF	TGTGCCGTCACAGGAGCAGGGTCTGGGGCCAACGTCCTGACTTTC
TRBV6-1	-	TRBJ2-1	-	CASSEHARRDNEQFF	TGTGCCAGCAGTGAACACGCCCGACGGGACAATGAGCAGTTCTTC
TRBV20-1	-	TRBJ2-5	TRBD2	CSARLAGARETQYF	TGCAGTGCTAGACTAGCGGGAGCAAGGGAGACCCAGTACTTC
TRBV19	-	TRBJ2-2	-	CASNGGFGTGELFF	TGTGCCAGTAATGGGGGATTCGGGACCGGGGAGCTGTTTTTT
TRBV7-2	-	TRBJ2-3	TRBD1	CASSFPGGRNTQYF	TGTGCCAGCAGCTTCCCAGGGGGTCGGAATACGCAGTATTTT
TRBV5-5	few	TRBJ2-7	-	CASSFFLDYEQYF	TGTGCCAGCAGCTTCTTTTTGGACTACGAGCAGTACTTC